This T cell receptor beta chain appears in the sequencing data of a study of OX40 agonist ivuxolimab in advanced cancers. Study details: The group had a mean age of around 64 years, ranged from roughly 23 to 85, and was 82.7% male. Study results and limitations: Still undetermined is the antigen specificity of the expanded peripheral T cells. At doses 0.1 to 3.0 mg/kg, CD4+ and CD8+ clones expanded.

As regards this clone: Antigen: not known.

Autoimmune disease history or systemic immunosuppression excluded patients. The assay was immunoSEQ multiplex PCR, and TCRdb's table has in-frame clones only and misses some. The table includes approximately 54,000 clones, approximately 90% detected once. The material sequenced was CD4+ or CD8+ T cells sorted from blood, taken in a trial of the OX40 agonist ivuxolimab. The receptor's source is an adult with an advanced solid tumor such as melanoma, head and neck, liver or kidney cancer.

The CDR3 DNA follows: TGTGCCAGCAGTTTAGTGCGGCGAAATACGCAGTATTTT. Residues: CASSLVRRNTQYF. The chain uses TRBV28 and TRBJ2-3; D is undetermined. The V and J ends lost 2 bases and 7 bases respectively, with 10 bases between them. CDR1 is MDHEN, CDR2 SYDVKM, per germline. The CDR3 is 13 residues long.